Sequencing of this TCR beta chain was carried out in a study of blood T cell repertoires in COVID-19. The germline gives CDR1 SGDLS, CDR2 YYNGEE. Trimming removed 4 bases at V and 5 bases at J, with 16 bases between. The CDR3 contains 15 residues. Clones were read by immunoSEQ multiplex PCR, and TCRdb kept only the in-frame ones, dropping some. This table holds fewer than 60,000 clones, 90% found once. Material: peripheral blood. The chain employs TRBV9 and TRBJ2-1, with a possible D match to TRBD1 (7 bases). The TCR comes from a human donor in a cohort sampled during active COVID-19. The CDR3 DNA reads as TGTGCCAGCAGCCCAAGGGGGCGGGAAGACAATGAGCAGTTCTTC. It encodes CASSPRGREDNEQFF.